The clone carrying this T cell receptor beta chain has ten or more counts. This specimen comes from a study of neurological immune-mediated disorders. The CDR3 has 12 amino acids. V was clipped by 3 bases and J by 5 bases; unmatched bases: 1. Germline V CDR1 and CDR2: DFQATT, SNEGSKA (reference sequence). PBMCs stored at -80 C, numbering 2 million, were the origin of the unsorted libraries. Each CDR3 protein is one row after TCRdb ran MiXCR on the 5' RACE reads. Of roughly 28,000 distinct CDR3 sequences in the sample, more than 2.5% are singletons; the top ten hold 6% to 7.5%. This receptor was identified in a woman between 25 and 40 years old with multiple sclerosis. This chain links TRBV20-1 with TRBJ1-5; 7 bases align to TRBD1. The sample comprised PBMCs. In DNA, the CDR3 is TGCAGTGCTAGTCAGGGGGATCAGCCCCAGCATTTT. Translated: CSASQGDQPQHF.